This T cell receptor beta chain was recorded in a study of T-cell memory formation after mild COVID-19. Study results and caveats: Day 37-peaking second-wave clones had unconfirmed SARS-CoV-2 specificity. For contracting clones, CD4+ ones sat mainly in CM and EM, CD8+ in EMRA.

This CDR3 contains 15 residues. The germline V and J ends were trimmed by 5 bases and 0 bases, with 13 bases remaining between them. The germline V gene encodes CDR1 MNHNS and CDR2 SASEGT. Notes on this clonotype: Its target is unknown.

Barcoded TCR alpha and TCR beta cDNA libraries with UMIs came from 5'RACE using constant-segment primers. Via MiXCR, TCRdb re-called the 5' RACE reads, giving one row per CDR3 protein. Among about 260,000 distinct CDR3 sequences listed, approximately 7.6% were seen once. The sample comprised PBMCs or a T cell subset sorted from them (not recorded which). The chain carries TRBV6-1 and TRBJ1-2, with D maybe TRBD1 (6 bases). The TCR was taken from a man in his late teens or twenties who had mild COVID-19 (a few samples of this study predate the infection). Cell type and time point are not known. The CDR3 DNA reads as TGTGCCAGCAGTCTAAGACAGGTTACTAACTATGGCTACACCTTC. The encoded protein is CASSLRQVTNYGYTF.